Each of the 20 T cell receptor beta chains below was sequenced from the same sample in a study of blood T cell repertoires in COVID-19 (dated by TCRdb to about 2020). The protocol used for the library was the immunoSEQ multiplex PCR assay. TCRdb took over this immuneACCESS table, retaining in-frame rearrangements with V and J assigned. Such tables are incomplete; in checked studies, under half of the missing clones stem from an unresolved V gene, and the remainder is unexplained. This sample comprises approximately 120,000 clones, approximately 84% of them detected only once. Around 20% of the sample is in the top ten clones. What was sequenced was peripheral blood. These receptors all come from a woman between 50 and 59 years old who had recovered from COVID-19.

The chain couples TRBV5-1 to TRBJ1-2; possibly TRBD1 for D (5 bases). Trimming shortened V by 3 bases and J by 4 bases, and 16 bases separated the two germline ends. The CDR3 consists of 15 residues. Germline V CDR1 and CDR2: SGHRS, YFSETQ. CDR3 loop: CASSWNLDTTYGYTF. The CDR3 coding sequence is TGCGCCAGCAGCTGGAATCTGGACACCACCTATGGCTACACCTTC.

This chain links TRBV2 with TRBJ1-6; 8 bases are a match to TRBD1. V lost 7 bases, J lost 9 bases, and 5 bases stayed unmatched. The CDR3 spans 13 residues. Germline CDR1 SNHLY, CDR2 FYNNEI. The CDR3 loop reads CASTDRDSSPLHF. The DNA for the CDR3 is TGTGCCAGCACGGACAGGGACAGTTCACCCCTCCACTTT.

The rearrangement joins TRBV7-2 to TRBJ2-7; weak D call: TRBD1 (6 bases). The V and J ends lost 5 bases and 4 bases respectively, with 12 bases between them. The CDR3 consists of 13 residues. CDR1 and CDR2 (germline): SGHTA, FQGNSA. The DNA of the CDR3 is TGTGCCAGCAGCCCCCCAACAGGGTACGAGCAGTACTTC. The encoded protein is CASSPPTGYEQYF.

The rearrangement links TRBV19 to TRBJ1-5; 7 positions agree with TRBD1. J was trimmed by 5 bases and V by 5 bases; bases with no gene match: 9. The CDR3 is 15 amino acids. Per germline, CDR1 LNHDA and CDR2 SQIVND (reference sequence). In DNA form, the CDR3 reads TGTGCCAGTAGTCCCGGGACAGCCTCACATCAGCCCCAGCATTTT. Encoded protein: CASSPGTASHQPQHF.

V is TRBV6-2 or TRBV6-3 and J is TRBJ2-7; 7 bases map to TRBD1. Germline loops: CDR1 MNHEY, CDR2 SVGEGT. J gave up 5 bases and V 6 bases, and 7 bases lay outside the gene matches. This CDR3 is built from 13 residues. The CDR3 bases are TGTGCCAGCAGCGATCGGACAGGCGACGAGCAGTACTTC. Its translation is CASSDRTGDEQYF.

This CDR3 reads CAVSLAGGSYEQYF. The CDR3 nucleotides read TGTGCCGTTAGCCTAGCGGGAGGGTCCTACGAGCAGTACTTC. J is TRBJ2-7 and V is TRBV10-3; 12 nucleotides line up with TRBD2. The CDR3 spans 14 residues. CDR1 ENHRY and CDR2 SYGVKD come from the germline V gene. Trimming took 11 bases from V and 1 from J; bases not matched to a gene: 6.

V and J are TRBV7-2 and TRBJ1-2, with D uncertain. The germline V gene encodes CDR1 SGHTA and CDR2 FQGNSA. Trimming removed 3 bases from V and 9 bases from J, with 11 bases in between. This CDR3 contains 12 residues. The CDR3 protein is CASSLITGSYTF. CDR3 coding DNA: TGTGCCAGCAGCTTGATTACCGGGAGCTACACCTTC.

The CDR3 reads CATLAGEQYF. In DNA, the CDR3 is TGTGCCACCTTAGCGGGAGAGCAGTACTTC. V gene TRBV6-5 combines with J gene TRBJ2-7, with 8 bases identical to TRBD2. There are 10 residues in the CDR3. The V segment lost 10 bases and the J segment 7 bases; nucleotides outside the gene matches: 3. The V gene's germline CDR1 is MNHEY and CDR2 SVGAGI.

This clone was seen ten or more times. This sequence joins TRBV14 and TRBJ2-7; 7 positions agree with TRBD1. CDR3 length: 13 amino acids. After removal of 4 bases from V and 3 bases from J, the junction contained 3 bases not matched to a gene. Looked up from germline, CDR1 is SGHDN and CDR2 is FVKESK. CDR3 residues: CASSRNRGYEQYF. Here the CDR3 DNA reads TGTGCCAGCAGCCGGAACAGGGGCTACGAGCAGTACTTC. Filled out from reference TRBV14 and TRBJ2-7, the complete variable domain reads EAGVTQFPSHSVIEKGQTVTLRCDPISGHDNLYWYRRVMGKEIKFLLHFVKESKQDESGMPNNRFLAERTGGTYSTLKVQPAELEDSGVYFCASSRNRGYEQYFGPGTRLTVT.

The chain links TRBV27 to TRBJ1-2; D might be TRBD1 (5 bases). The CDR3 contains 15 residues. V dropped 6 bases and J dropped 1 base, with 15 bases sitting between them. The germline gives CDR1 MNHEY, CDR2 SMNVEV (reference sequence). The CDR3 region has the DNA TGTGCCAGCAGAATGGGGCAGACCAATAACTATGGCTACACCTTC. Amino acid sequence: CASRMGQTNNYGYTF.

The genes are TRBV6-5 and TRBJ1-1, with 8 bases lining up with TRBD1. V was pared by 6 bases and J by 5 bases, with 5 bases of the junction left unmatched. In germline, CDR1 is MNHEY, CDR2 SVGAGI. This CDR3 is built from 13 residues. The CDR3 DNA reads TGTGCCAGCAGCAGGGGGCGCGATACTGAAGCTTTCTTT. Amino acid sequence: CASSRGRDTEAFF.

The CDR3 DNA reads as TGCGCCAGCAGCCAACGGGCCCGGACTAGCGGGAATATTGTGTCCTACAATGAGCAGTTCTTC. This codes for CASSQRARTSGNIVSYNEQFF. The J gene is TRBJ2-1, the V gene TRBV4-1; 12 bases align to TRBD2. Germline V gene data show CDR1 as MGHRA and CDR2 as YSYEKL. The ends lost 2 bases at V and 1 base at J; junction bases unmatched: 15. This CDR3 comprises 21 residues.

This sequence joins TRBV7-3 and TRBJ2-7; tentative D call: TRBD1 (6 bases). Germline CDR1 and CDR2: SGHTA and FQGTGA. The CDR3 has 16 residues. Trimming removed 6 bases from V and 2 bases from J, with 20 bases in between. The CDR3 bases are TGTGCCAGCAGTCTTACAGGGTTAGGAGCAACCTACGAGCAGTACTTC. This gives the protein CASSLTGLGATYEQYF.

The chain links TRBV12-5 to TRBJ1-4; D might be TRBD1 (6 bases). Germline V gives CDR1 LGHNT, CDR2 FRNRAP. V lost 0 bases and J lost 8, with 13 bases in between. CDR3 size: 15 residues. CDR3 sequence: CASGLVRGAGEKLFF. CDR3 nucleotide sequence: TGTGCTAGTGGTTTGGTACGGGGGGCTGGGGAAAAACTGTTTTTT. Using reference TRBV12-5 and TRBJ1-4 for the parts outside the CDR3, the full variable domain is DARVTQTPRHKVTEMGQEVTMRCQPILGHNTVFWYRQTMMQGLELLAYFRNRAPLDDSGMPKDRFSAEMPDATLATLKIQPSEPRDSAVYFCASGLVRGAGEKLFFGSGTQLSVL.

Written as DNA, the CDR3 is TGTGCCAGCTCACCAACCATTACGACAGAGCAGTACTTC. Protein product: CASSPTITTEQYF. J is TRBJ2-7 and V is TRBV18; D gene uncertain. This CDR3 region has 13 residues. Germline V gene sequence: CDR1 KGHSH, CDR2 LQKENI. Trimming took 2 bases from V and 7 from J, leaving 12 bases between them.

In regard to this clone: At the DNA level, this CDR3 is encoded by other sequences in the same sample as well. The gene calls are TRBV2 and TRBJ1-2; a possible D gene is TRBD1 (6 bases). There are 14 residues in the CDR3. The V end was cut by 2 bases, the J end by 2 bases, with 9 bases between. The V gene's germline CDR1 is SNHLY and CDR2 FYNNEI. CDR3 residues: CASSERGGNYGYTF. The DNA of the CDR3 is TGTGCCAGCAGTGAAAGGGGGGGAAACTATGGCTACACCTTC.

The CDR3 nucleotides read TGTGCCAGCGGGGCGAGCCCTAGGGAAAAACTGTTTTTT. Protein sequence: CASGASPREKLFF. The chain carries TRBV6-5 and TRBJ1-4; a possible D gene is TRBD1 (5 bases). This CDR3 comprises 13 residues. V lost 8 bases and J 8 bases, leaving 15 bases between the germline ends. Per the germline V gene, CDR1 is MNHEY and CDR2 is SVGAGI.

The rearrangement joins TRBV2 to TRBJ2-3; 9 nucleotides match TRBD1. CDR3 length: 13 amino acids. Germline values: CDR1 SNHLY, CDR2 FYNNEI. Trimming cost V 10 bases and J 3 bases; bases outside gene matches: 5. CDR3 loop: CATRDRETDTQYF. As DNA, the CDR3 is TGTGCCACCCGGGACAGGGAAACAGATACGCAGTATTTT.

The V and J genes are TRBV4-1 and TRBJ2-7; 13 nucleotides match TRBD2. The V gene end was trimmed by 1 base and the J gene end by 2 bases; junction bases not matched to a gene: 5. The germline CDR1 and CDR2 sequences are MGHRA and YSYEKL. The CDR3 consists of 17 residues. This CDR3 reads CASSQVTSGGGTYEQYF. The CDR3 DNA sequence: TGCGCCAGCAGCCAAGTTACTAGCGGGGGGGGTACCTACGAGCAGTACTTC.

The chain employs TRBV7-9 and TRBJ2-5, with a possible D match to TRBD1 (6 bases). Trimming took off 5 bases at V and 2 bases at J, with 18 bases between the two ends. Germline values: CDR1 SEHNR, CDR2 FQNEAQ (reference sequence). CDR3 length: 16 amino acids. The CDR3 loop reads CASSRFGTSNQETQYF. Here the CDR3 DNA reads TGTGCCAGCAGCAGATTCGGGACATCTAATCAAGAGACCCAGTACTTC.